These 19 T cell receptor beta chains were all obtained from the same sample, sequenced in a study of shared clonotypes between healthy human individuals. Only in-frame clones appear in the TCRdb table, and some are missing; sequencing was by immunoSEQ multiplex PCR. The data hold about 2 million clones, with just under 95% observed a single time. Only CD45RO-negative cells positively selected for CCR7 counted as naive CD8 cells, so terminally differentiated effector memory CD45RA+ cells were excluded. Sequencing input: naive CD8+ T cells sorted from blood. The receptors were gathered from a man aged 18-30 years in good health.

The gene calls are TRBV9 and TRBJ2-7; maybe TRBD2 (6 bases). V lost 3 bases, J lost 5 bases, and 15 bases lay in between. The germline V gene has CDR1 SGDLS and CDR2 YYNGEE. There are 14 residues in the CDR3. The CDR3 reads CASSASGGANEQYF. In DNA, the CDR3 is TGTGCCAGCAGCGCCTCCGGGGGTGCCAACGAGCAGTACTTC.

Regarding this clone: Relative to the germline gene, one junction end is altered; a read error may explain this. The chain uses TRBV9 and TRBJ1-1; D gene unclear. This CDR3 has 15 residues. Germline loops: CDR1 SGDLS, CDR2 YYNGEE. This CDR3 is CASSPYGIVNTEAFF. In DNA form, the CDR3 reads TGTGCCAGCAGCCCTTACGGAATCGTGAATACTGAAGCTTTCTTT.

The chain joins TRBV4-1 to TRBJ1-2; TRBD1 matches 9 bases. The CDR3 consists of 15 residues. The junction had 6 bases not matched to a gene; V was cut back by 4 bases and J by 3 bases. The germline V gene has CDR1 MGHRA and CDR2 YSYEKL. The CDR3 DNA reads TGCGCCAGCAGCCCGGACAGGGGATCTTACTATGGCTACACCTTC. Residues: CASSPDRGSYYGYTF.

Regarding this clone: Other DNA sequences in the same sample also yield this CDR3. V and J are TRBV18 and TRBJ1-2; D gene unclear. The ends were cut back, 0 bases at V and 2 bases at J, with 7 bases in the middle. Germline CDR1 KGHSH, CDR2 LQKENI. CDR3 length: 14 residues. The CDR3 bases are TGTGCCAGCTCACCACCGGTCCCGAACTATGGCTACACCTTC. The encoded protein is CASSPPVPNYGYTF.

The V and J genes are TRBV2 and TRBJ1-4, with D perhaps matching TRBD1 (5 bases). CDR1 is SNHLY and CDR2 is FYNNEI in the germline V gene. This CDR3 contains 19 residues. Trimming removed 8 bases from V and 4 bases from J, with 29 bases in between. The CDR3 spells CASLLEPGPADTDNEKLFF. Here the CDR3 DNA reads TGTGCCAGCTTACTAGAGCCAGGCCCTGCGGACACCGATAATGAAAAACTGTTTTTT.

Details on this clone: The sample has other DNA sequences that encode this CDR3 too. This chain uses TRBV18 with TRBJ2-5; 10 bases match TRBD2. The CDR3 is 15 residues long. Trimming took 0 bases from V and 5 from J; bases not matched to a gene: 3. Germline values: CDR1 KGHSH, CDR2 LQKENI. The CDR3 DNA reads TGTGCCAGCTCACCACCGGCTAGCGGGGGCGAGACCCAGTACTTC. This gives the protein CASSPPASGGETQYF.

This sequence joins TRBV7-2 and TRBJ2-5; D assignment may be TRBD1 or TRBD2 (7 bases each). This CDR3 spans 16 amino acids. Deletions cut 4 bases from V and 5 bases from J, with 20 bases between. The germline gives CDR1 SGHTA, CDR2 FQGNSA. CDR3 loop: CASSSIPGGEGETQYF. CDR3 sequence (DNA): TGTGCCAGCAGCTCAATCCCAGGGGGGGAGGGGGAGACCCAGTACTTC.

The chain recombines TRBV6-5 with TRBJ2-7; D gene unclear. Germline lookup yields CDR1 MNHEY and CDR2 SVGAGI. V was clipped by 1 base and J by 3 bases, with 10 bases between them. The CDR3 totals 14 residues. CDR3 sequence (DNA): TGTGCCAGCAGTTACTATATAGCCGGCTACGAGCAGTACTTC. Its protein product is CASSYYIAGYEQYF.

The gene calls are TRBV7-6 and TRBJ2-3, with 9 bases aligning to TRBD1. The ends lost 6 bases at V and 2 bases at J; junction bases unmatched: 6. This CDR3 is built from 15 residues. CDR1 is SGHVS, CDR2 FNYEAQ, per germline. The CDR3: CASSEQGAITDTQYF. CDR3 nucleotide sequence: TGTGCCAGCAGTGAACAGGGGGCAATCACAGATACGCAGTATTTT.

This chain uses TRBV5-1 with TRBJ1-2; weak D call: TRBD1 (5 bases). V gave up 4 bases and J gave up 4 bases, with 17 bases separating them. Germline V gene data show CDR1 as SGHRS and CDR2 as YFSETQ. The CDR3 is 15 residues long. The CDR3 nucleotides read TGCGCCAGCAGCCCGGAACAGGCAGCGGTCTATGGCTACACCTTC. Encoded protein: CASSPEQAAVYGYTF.

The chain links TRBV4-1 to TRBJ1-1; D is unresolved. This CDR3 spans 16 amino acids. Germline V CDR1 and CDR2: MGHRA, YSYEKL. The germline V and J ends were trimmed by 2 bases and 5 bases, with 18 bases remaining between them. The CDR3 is CASSQSRRAPGTEAFF. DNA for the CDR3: TGCGCCAGCAGCCAATCTCGTCGGGCCCCAGGAACTGAAGCTTTCTTT.

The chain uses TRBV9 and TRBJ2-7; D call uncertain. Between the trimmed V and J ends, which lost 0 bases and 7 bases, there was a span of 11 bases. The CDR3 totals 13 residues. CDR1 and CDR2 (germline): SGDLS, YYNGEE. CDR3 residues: CASSVDHLGEQYF. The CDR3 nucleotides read TGTGCCAGCAGCGTAGACCACCTCGGAGAGCAGTACTTC.

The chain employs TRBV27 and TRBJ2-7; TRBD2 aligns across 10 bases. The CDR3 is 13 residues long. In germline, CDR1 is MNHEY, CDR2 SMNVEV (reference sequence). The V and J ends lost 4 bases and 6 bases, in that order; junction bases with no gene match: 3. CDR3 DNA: TGTGCCAGCAGTTGGACTAGCGGTGGCGAGCAGTACTTC. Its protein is CASSWTSGGEQYF.

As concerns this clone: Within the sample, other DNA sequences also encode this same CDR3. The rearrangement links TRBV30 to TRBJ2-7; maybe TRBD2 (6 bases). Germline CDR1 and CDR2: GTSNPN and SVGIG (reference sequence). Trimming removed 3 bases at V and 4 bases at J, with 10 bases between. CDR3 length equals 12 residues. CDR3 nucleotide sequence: TGTGCCTGGAGCCCGACTAGTTACGAGCAGTACTTC. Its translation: CAWSPTSYEQYF.

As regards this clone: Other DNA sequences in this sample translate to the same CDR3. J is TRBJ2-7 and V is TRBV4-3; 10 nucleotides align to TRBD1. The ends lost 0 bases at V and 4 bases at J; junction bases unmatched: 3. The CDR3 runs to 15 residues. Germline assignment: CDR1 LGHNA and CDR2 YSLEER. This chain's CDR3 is CASSQEGTGDYEQYF. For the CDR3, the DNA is TGCGCCAGCAGCCAAGAAGGGACAGGGGATTACGAGCAGTACTTC.

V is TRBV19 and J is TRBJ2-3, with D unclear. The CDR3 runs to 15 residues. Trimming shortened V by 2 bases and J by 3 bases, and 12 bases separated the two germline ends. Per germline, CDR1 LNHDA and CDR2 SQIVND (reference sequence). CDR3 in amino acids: CASSIFSVPTDTQYF. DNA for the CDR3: TGTGCCAGTAGTATATTTTCGGTCCCGACAGATACGCAGTATTTT.

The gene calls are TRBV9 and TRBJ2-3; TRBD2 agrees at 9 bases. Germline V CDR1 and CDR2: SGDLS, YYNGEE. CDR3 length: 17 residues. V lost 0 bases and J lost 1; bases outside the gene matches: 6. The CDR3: CASSVEGSGGGTDTQYF. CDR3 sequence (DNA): TGTGCCAGCAGCGTAGAGGGTAGCGGGGGTGGCACAGATACGCAGTATTTT.

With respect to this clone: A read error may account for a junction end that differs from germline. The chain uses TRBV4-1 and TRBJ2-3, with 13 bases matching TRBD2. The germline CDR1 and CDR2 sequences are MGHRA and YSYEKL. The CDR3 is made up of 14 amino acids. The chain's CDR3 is CATSVLAGGDTQYF. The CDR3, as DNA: TGCGCCACCAGCGTACTAGCGGGGGGGGATACGCAGTATTTT.

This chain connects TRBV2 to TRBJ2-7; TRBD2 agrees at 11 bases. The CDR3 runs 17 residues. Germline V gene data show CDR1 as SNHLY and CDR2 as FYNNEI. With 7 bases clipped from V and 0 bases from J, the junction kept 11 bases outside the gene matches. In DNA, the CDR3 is TGTGCCAGCAAGGAAGGACTAGCGGGTCCTGTCTCCTACGAGCAGTACTTC. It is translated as CASKEGLAGPVSYEQYF.